This TCR beta chain emerged from a study of T cells in Graves' hyperthyroidism and ophthalmopathy. General study results and limits: Ophthalmopathy was model-predicted a median around seven months pre-onset.

Notes on this clonotype: Its target is unknown.

Germline V gene lookup returns CDR1 SEHNR and CDR2 FQNEAQ (reference sequence). This CDR3 has 18 residues. The ends were cut back, 0 bases at V and 4 bases at J, with 21 bases in the middle. Amplification of TCR beta CDR3 regions was performed using RNA transcripts as template. HTBI primers were used for first-round RT-PCR of the TCR CDR3. One entry per CDR3 protein, called by TCRdb with MiXCR from the multiplex PCR reads. The sample gives about 590,000 distinct CDR3 sequences, over 12% of which show up once; about 7% is in the top ten. The specimen sequenced was blood. This sequence was found in a woman aged 18-29 years with Graves' ophthalmopathy. The chain couples TRBV7-9 to TRBJ1-2; D is unresolved. CDR3 nucleotide sequence: TGTGCCAGCAGCTTAGCCCGGACGGCTTACACGTCCCCCTATGGCTACACCTTC. Translating it yields CASSLARTAYTSPYGYTF.